The clone carrying this TCR beta chain is labeled as large. Its specificity is not known. Trimming removed 6 bases at V and 5 bases at J, with 29 bases between. Germline assignment: CDR1 DFQATT and CDR2 SNEGSKA (reference sequence). This CDR3 is built from 17 residues. The treatment is: roughly ten-day PBMC culture with coronavirus spike peptide pools or control peptides (ViraFEST assay). Sequencing of DNA taken from cultured CD4+ T cells relied on the Oncomine TCR Beta short-read assay. TCRdb reprocessed the PCR reads with MiXCR, giving one entry per CDR3 protein. The table includes approximately 5,500 distinct CDR3 sequences, about 65% detected once. The data were obtained in a study of vaccination and CD4 T cells after COVID-19.

This receptor was identified in a human donor who had recovered from COVID-19. V is TRBV20-1 and J is TRBJ2-7; TRBD2 might be the D (6 bases). Sequencing used CD4+ T cells from blood, cultured in vitro. CDR3: CSADGGNGGTDWDEQYF. The CDR3 DNA reads TGCAGTGCCGACGGAGGGAATGGAGGGACTGATTGGGACGAGCAGTACTTC.